Listed below are T cell receptor beta chains from one sample, sequenced in a study of T cell responses to AZD1222 COVID-19 vaccine. The table came from immunoSEQ multiplex PCR; TCRdb's copy has only in-frame clones and leaves some out. The sample lists roughly 180,000 clones, over 70% seen once, with 2.5% to 3% in the top ten. The source was peripheral blood, collected on day 0 of MenACWY control vaccination. The receptors originated from an adult in good health. Each CDR3 is given with its conserved first and last residue. The D gene is left open where the match is weak. Some rows have no size entry. The others give once, few or many, or a class for an expanded clone.

>TRBV10-3|18|TRBD1|.|TRBJ2-6
TGTGCCATCAGTGAGTCAGGGACAGGGGGTACTGGGGCCAACGTCCTGACTTTC
CAISESGTGGTGANVLTF
>TRBV7-3|14|.|.|TRBJ2-3
TGTGCCAGCAGCCCGGGGACTAGCACAGATACGCAGTATTTT
CASSPGTSTDTQYF
>TRBV7-2|15|.|.|TRBJ1-6
TGTGCCAGCAGCTTAGCAGCAGGGTACGAAACACCCCTCCACTTT
CASSLAAGYETPLHF
>TRBV7-8|13|.|.|TRBJ2-3
TGTGCCAGCAGCCCGGGGGTTCCAGATACGCAGTATTTT
CASSPGVPDTQYF
>TRBV28|12|.|.|TRBJ1-2
TGTGCCAGCAGTGGGTCAGGGTATGGCTACACCTTC
CASSGSGYGYTF
>TRBV27|15|.|.|TRBJ1-5
TGTGCCAGCAGTTTCCGGGCCCCGGAAGGTCAGCCCCAGCATTTT
CASSFRAPEGQPQHF
>TRBV6-1|15|.|.|TRBJ1-3
TGTGCCAGCACCATTACATCAACCCCCGGAAACACCATATATTTT
CASTITSTPGNTIYF
>TRBV28|9|.|.|TRBJ1-2
TGTGCCAGCATCCTTACAAAGACCTTC
CASILTKTF
>TRBV12-3/TRBV12-4|12|.|once|TRBJ1-1
TGTGCCAGCAGTTTAGGGAACACTGAAGCTTTCTTT
CASSLGNTEAFF
>TRBV6-5|13|.|.|TRBJ2-2
TGTGCCAGCAGTTGGGGTGTCCCCGGGGAGCTGTTTTTT
CASSWGVPGELFF
>TRBV5-1|15|.|.|TRBJ2-3
TGCGCCAGCAGGGGCCCCTTCAGCCCCACAGATACGCAGTATTTT
CASRGPFSPTDTQYF
>TRBV7-3|16|TRBD1|.|TRBJ1-5
TGTGCCAGCAGCCTAGGGACAGCTAATAGCAATCAGCCCCAGCATTTT
CASSLGTANSNQPQHF
>TRBV2|16|TRBD2|.|TRBJ2-1
TGTGCCAGCAGTGATCCCGGCCAGCGGGGCTACAATGAGCAGTTCTTC
CASSDPGQRGYNEQFF
>TRBV11-2|17|.|.|TRBJ2-1
TGTGCCAGCAGCTTAGATTGGGGGCTAGACACTTACAATGAGCAGTTCTTC
CASSLDWGLDTYNEQFF
>TRBV7-2|18|.|.|TRBJ2-6
TGTGCCAGCAGCTTGCTGACAGCCCCACTCTCTGGGGCCAACGTCCTGACTTTC
CASSLLTAPLSGANVLTF
>TRBV29-1|14|TRBD2|once|TRBJ2-2
TGCAGCGTGGGGACTAGCAGCTACACCGGGGAGCTGTTTTTT
CSVGTSSYTGELFF
>TRBV3-1/TRBV3-2|14|.|.|TRBJ2-7
TGTGCCAGCAGCCCTCCGACTGGGAACTACGAGCAGTACTTC
CASSPPTGNYEQYF
>TRBV7-2|15|.|.|TRBJ2-2
TGTGCCAGCAGGTGGCAGATAGCGAACACCGGGGAGCTGTTTTTT
CASRWQIANTGELFF
>TRBV11-2|18|TRBD2|.|TRBJ2-2
TGTGCCAGCAGCGGAGGGACTAGCGGGGGGTCCAACACCGGGGAGCTGTTTTTT
CASSGGTSGGSNTGELFF
>TRBV6-4|15|TRBD2|once|TRBJ2-3
TGTGCCAGCAGTGAAACGGGGGGGAGCACAGATACGCAGTATTTT
CASSETGGSTDTQYF
>TRBV7-3|16|TRBD1|.|TRBJ1-5
TGTGCCAGCAGCCGACGGACAGGGGATTCCAATCAGCCCCAGCATTTT
CASSRRTGDSNQPQHF
>TRBV5-6|14|.|.|TRBJ2-7
TGTGCCAGCAGCTTTTACAGGGATTCCTACGAGCAGTACTTC
CASSFYRDSYEQYF
>TRBV11-3|15|TRBD1|few|TRBJ1-3
TGTGCCAGCAGCCCAGGACAGGGCCCTGGAAACACCATATATTTT
CASSPGQGPGNTIYF
>TRBV27|14|TRBD2|.|TRBJ2-7
TGTGCCAGCAGGACCGGGACTAGCTCTTCCGAGCAGTACTTC
CASRTGTSSSEQYF
>TRBV19|15|.|.|TRBJ2-1
TGTGCCAGTAGTATAGTGGTTTCCGACTATGATGAGCAGTTCTTC
CASSIVVSDYDEQFF
>TRBV7-2|13|.|.|TRBJ2-3
TGTGCCAGCACCCTTGTGAACGGAGATACGCAGTATTTT
CASTLVNGDTQYF
>TRBV30|16|.|.|TRBJ1-3
TGTGCCTGGAGTGCCCGAGGGGGGATCTCTGGAAACACCATATATTTT
CAWSARGGISGNTIYF
>TRBV2|15|.|.|TRBJ1-4
TGTGCCAGCGTGAATGATTGGACAACTAATGAAAAACTGTTTTTT
CASVNDWTTNEKLFF
>TRBV7-4|17|.|.|TRBJ2-1
TGTGCCAGCAGCTTCCCCACTCCGGGAAGCTCCTACAATGAGCAGTTCTTC
CASSFPTPGSSYNEQFF
>TRBV28|16|TRBD2|.|TRBJ2-1
TGTGCCAGCAGTTCTGGGGCTAGCGGGGGGGCCGGTGAGCAGTTCTTC
CASSSGASGGAGEQFF
>TRBV29-1|14|TRBD1|.|TRBJ2-5
TGCAGCGTAAAACAGGGGACGTCACAAGAGACCCAGTACTTC
CSVKQGTSQETQYF
>TRBV5-6|15|.|.|TRBJ1-1
TGTGCCAGCAGCCCTATTGGACGGGAGAACACTGAAGCTTTCTTT
CASSPIGRENTEAFF
>TRBV28|15|.|.|TRBJ2-7
TGTGCCAGCAGCTACTTGGACGGAAGCTCCTACGAGCAGTACTTC
CASSYLDGSSYEQYF
>TRBV15|14|.|.|TRBJ2-3
TGTGCCACCAGCAGGGACAGACGCACAGATACGCAGTATTTT
CATSRDRRTDTQYF
>TRBV1|18|.|.|TRBJ2-6
TGCACCAGCCTCGGACTAGCGGGAGATATCTCTGGGGCCAACGTCCTGACTTTC
CTSLGLAGDISGANVLTF
>TRBV5-1|15|.|.|TRBJ2-3
TGCGCCAGCAGCCCCCTCCTGACTTCGGCAGATACGCAGTATTTT
CASSPLLTSADTQYF
>TRBV29-1|12|.|.|TRBJ2-2
TGCAGCGTTGAGGCTGACACCGGGGAGCTGTTTTTT
CSVEADTGELFF
>TRBV6-6|15|.|.|TRBJ2-2
TGTGCCAGCAGTTCTACAGGGGGGGACACCGGGGAGCTGTTTTTT
CASSSTGGDTGELFF
>TRBV9|16|.|.|TRBJ1-3
TGTGCCAGCAGCCCCGCGGGGCTACACTCTGGAAACACCATATATTTT
CASSPAGLHSGNTIYF
>TRBV5-6|13|.|.|TRBJ2-1
TGTGCCAGCAGCTGGCCTTACTACAATGAGCAGTTCTTC
CASSWPYYNEQFF
>TRBV7-2|14|TRBD1|.|TRBJ1-2
TGTGCCAGCAGCTCCGGACAGGAGTACTATGGCTACACCTTC
CASSSGQEYYGYTF
>TRBV29-1|14|TRBD2|.|TRBJ2-1
TGCAGCGTCGCGCGGGGGGGCATTGAGAGTGAGCAGTTCTTC
CSVARGGIESEQFF
>TRBV28|11|.|.|TRBJ1-1
TGTGCCAGCAGTTTTAAGGGTGAAGCTTTCTTT
CASSFKGEAFF
>TRBV11-1|13|.|.|TRBJ2-1
TGTGCCAGCAGCCCTGCTTCTTACAATGAGCAGTTCTTC
CASSPASYNEQFF
>TRBV11-2|14|.|.|TRBJ2-7
TGTGCCAGCAGCCCATACTTATCCTCCTACGAGCAGTACTTC
CASSPYLSSYEQYF
>TRBV6-6|15|.|once|TRBJ1-5
TGTGCCAGCACCTGGGACCCCCGGAGCAATCAGCCCCAGCATTTT
CASTWDPRSNQPQHF
>TRBV5-1|12|TRBD2|.|TRBJ2-7
TGCGCCAGCAGCTTAGGGACTAAAAAGCAGTACTTC
CASSLGTKKQYF
>TRBV5-8|14|.|once|TRBJ2-3
TGTGCCAGCAGCTTGTATTTATGGCGGGATACGCAGTATTTT
CASSLYLWRDTQYF
>TRBV19|12|.|.|TRBJ2-1
TGTGCCAGTAGTAGTACGCTAGATGAGCAGTTCTTC
CASSSTLDEQFF
>TRBV28|14|.|.|TRBJ1-2
TGTGCCAGCAGTTTATGGGGGGTTGCCTATGGCTACACCTTC
CASSLWGVAYGYTF